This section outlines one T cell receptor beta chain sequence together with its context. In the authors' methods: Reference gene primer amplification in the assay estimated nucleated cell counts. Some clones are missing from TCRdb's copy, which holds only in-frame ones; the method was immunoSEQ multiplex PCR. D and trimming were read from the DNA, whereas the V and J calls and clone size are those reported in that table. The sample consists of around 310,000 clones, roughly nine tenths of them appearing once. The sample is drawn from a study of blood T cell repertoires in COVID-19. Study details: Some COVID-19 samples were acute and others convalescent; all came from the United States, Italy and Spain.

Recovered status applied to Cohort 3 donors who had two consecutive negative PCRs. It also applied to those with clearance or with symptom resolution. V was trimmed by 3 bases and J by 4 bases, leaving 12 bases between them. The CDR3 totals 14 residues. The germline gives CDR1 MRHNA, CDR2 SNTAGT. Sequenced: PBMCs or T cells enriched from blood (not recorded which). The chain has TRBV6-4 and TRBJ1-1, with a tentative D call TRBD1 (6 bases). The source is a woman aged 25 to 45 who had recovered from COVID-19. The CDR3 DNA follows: TGTGCCAGCAGTGAAGGAACAGGGTCCACTGAAGCTTTCTTT. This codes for CASSEGTGSTEAFF.